These T cell receptor beta chains were read from a single sample in a study of shared clonotypes between healthy human individuals. Libraries were prepared by immunoSEQ multiplex PCR; TCRdb keeps only in-frame clonotypes and omits some of them. The sample gives some 2.1 million clones, less than 95% of which show up once; 0.85% to 1.2% is in the top ten. Material: naive CD8+ T cells sorted from blood. These receptors were obtained from a man younger than 30 in good health. Each CDR3 is given with its conserved first and last residue. A D gene is named only where the DNA matches it firmly. Clone size, where shown, is once, few, many, or a class for clones that have expanded.

NA	TRBV5-4	NA	TRBJ2-5	TGTGCCAGCACTTGGGACCTGAGCCAAGAGACCCAGTACTTC	CASTWDLSQETQYF
NA	TRBV2	NA	TRBJ2-7	TGTGCCAGCAAGGACAGAACCTACGAGCAGTACTTC	CASKDRTYEQYF
NA	TRBV2	NA	TRBJ2-7	TGTGCCAGCAACCTCAAGCTAGACAGCCCCTACGAGCAGTACTTC	CASNLKLDSPYEQYF
NA	TRBV11-2	TRBD1	TRBJ2-2	TGTGCCAGCAGCACGGGACAGGGGGAGGACACCGGGGAGCTGTTTTTT	CASSTGQGEDTGELFF
NA	TRBV6-6	NA	TRBJ2-5	TGTGCCAGCAGTTATTCAGGGCAAGAGACCCAGTACTTC	CASSYSGQETQYF
NA	TRBV27	TRBD1	TRBJ1-2	TGTGCCAGCAGTTCGACAGGGGGCCGCGGCTACACCTTC	CASSSTGGRGYTF
few	TRBV29-1	NA	TRBJ2-3	TGCAGCGTTCCCGGGGCTGGAACAGATACGCAGTATTTT	CSVPGAGTDTQYF
NA	TRBV9	NA	TRBJ2-2	TGTGCCAGCAGCGTAGAGGGGGCGGGATCGGGCACCGGGGAGCTGTTTTTT	CASSVEGAGSGTGELFF
NA	TRBV29-1	TRBD1	TRBJ2-5	TGCAGCGTCGACCCGGACAGGGTGCGCGAGACCCAGTACTTC	CSVDPDRVRETQYF
NA	TRBV19	NA	TRBJ2-1	TGTGCCAGTAGTACCCGGGAGAGCTCCTACAATGAGCAGTTCTTC	CASSTRESSYNEQFF
once	TRBV11-1	NA	TRBJ1-1	TGTGCCAGCAGCTTAGAAAGACAGGCCTCTGAAGCTTTCTTT	CASSLERQASEAFF
NA	TRBV6-6	TRBD2	TRBJ2-2	TGTGCCAGCAGTGTCGGGGGGTCCGGGGAGCTGTTTTTT	CASSVGGSGELFF
few	TRBV6-1	TRBD2	TRBJ2-7	TGTGCCAGCAGTGCCTGGACTAGCGGGATCTACGAGCAGTACTTC	CASSAWTSGIYEQYF
NA	TRBV5-4	NA	TRBJ1-1	TGTGCCAGCAGCTTGCTAACAAACACTGAAGCTTTCTTT	CASSLLTNTEAFF
NA	TRBV4-2	NA	TRBJ2-4	TGTGCCAGCAGCCAAGATTGGGAGCGAAAGGGGGCCAAAAACATTCAGTACTTC	CASSQDWERKGAKNIQYF
NA	TRBV2	NA	TRBJ2-1	TGTGCCAGCATTCAGAATGAGGCCAGCTCCTACAATGAGCAGTTCTTC	CASIQNEASSYNEQFF
NA	TRBV27	TRBD1	TRBJ2-7	TGTGCCAGCGGGGGACAGGCCTACGAGCAGTACTTC	CASGGQAYEQYF